This is a list of T cell receptor beta chains from one sample in a study of cytomegalovirus exposure and HLA in healthy donors. Some clones are missing from TCRdb's copy, which holds only in-frame ones; the method was immunoSEQ multiplex PCR. The sample lists approximately 180,000 clones; roughly 13% were seen once. The sample consisted of PBMCs. The receptors were sampled from a man aged 45-65 years in good health and CMV-seropositive. The conserved cysteine and the conserved F or W are not part of the CDR3 here. A D gene is named only where the DNA matches it firmly.

CDR3 protein,V gene,D gene
ASSLAVGVDAQY,TRBV7-9,NA
ASSHEWGSTQY,TRBV5-1,NA
ASSTTAGGFEKLF,TRBV5-1,NA
AISEDRLNYGYT,TRBV10-3,NA
ASSLGLAADTQY,TRBV5-1,TRBD2
ASGPNFNEQF,TRBV5-1,NA
ASSIGGQGVTNQPQH,TRBV28,TRBD1
ASSEVAGGEQY,TRBV2,TRBD1
ASSSSGAGNQPQH,TRBV5-4,NA
ASRRTGDSNQPQH,TRBV5-1,TRBD1
ASSGQGRTDTQY,TRBV6-1,TRBD1
ASRVQVNTEAF,TRBV2,NA
ASSQPGQEETQY,TRBV4-1,TRBD1
ASSLNRFQGQSEQF,TRBV18,NA
ASSERKDSWGGGTEAF,TRBV7-9,NA
ASSDRGNTIY,TRBV18,TRBD1
ASSRGPEATEAF,TRBV4-3,NA
SVGGSEGAV,TRBV29-1,NA
ASSLAGGGDEQF,TRBV5-1,TRBD2
ASSQGSTVQETQY,TRBV4-3,NA
ASSFLTGVGYT,TRBV7-9,NA
ASSLAPDRVGSNTEAF,TRBV11-3,TRBD1
ASSPWTGHGYT,TRBV5-1,TRBD1
ASSRGRAGEKLF,TRBV5-1,NA
ASSSGQGGEKLF,TRBV5-1,TRBD1
ASSVEEGSSTDTQY,TRBV9,NA
ASRKMGQEENGYT,TRBV6-6,TRBD1
AWSSGGASRDEQY,TRBV30,TRBD2
ASSLGGQAEQY,TRBV11-3,TRBD1
ASSGVYRDNEQF,TRBV6-1,NA
ASSLEPGQNNEQF,TRBV7-6,TRBD1
ASSTWGDEQY,TRBV7-9,NA
ASSFGDRVPLEPQH,TRBV7-8,TRBD1
ASTGLQGYT,TRBV6-6,NA
ASSPGTGGTDTQY,TRBV4-3,TRBD1
ATSRDSDTQY,TRBV15,NA
AWSLGQLANYGYT,TRBV30,NA
ASSLGQGDQPQH,TRBV5-1,TRBD1
ASSPLRDNEQF,TRBV6-5,NA
ASSLRMTGATGELF,TRBV27,NA
ASSSVHGYGYT,TRBV7-2,NA
ASSVDTGELF,TRBV2,NA